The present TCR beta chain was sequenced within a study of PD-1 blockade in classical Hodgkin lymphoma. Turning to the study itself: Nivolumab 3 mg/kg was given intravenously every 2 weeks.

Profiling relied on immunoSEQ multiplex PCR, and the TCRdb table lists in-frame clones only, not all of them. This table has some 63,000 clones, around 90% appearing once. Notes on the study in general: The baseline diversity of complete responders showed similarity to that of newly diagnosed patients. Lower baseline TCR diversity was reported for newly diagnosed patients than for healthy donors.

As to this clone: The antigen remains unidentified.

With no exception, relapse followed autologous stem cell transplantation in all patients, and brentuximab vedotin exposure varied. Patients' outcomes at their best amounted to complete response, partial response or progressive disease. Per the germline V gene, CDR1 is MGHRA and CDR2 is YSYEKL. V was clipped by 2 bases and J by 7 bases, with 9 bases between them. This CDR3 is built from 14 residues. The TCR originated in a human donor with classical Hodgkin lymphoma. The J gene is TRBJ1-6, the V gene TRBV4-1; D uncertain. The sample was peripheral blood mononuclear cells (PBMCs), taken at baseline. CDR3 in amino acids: CASSQLGSNSPLHF. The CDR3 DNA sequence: TGCGCCAGCAGCCAACTAGGGAGCAATTCACCCCTCCACTTT.